The clone carrying this T cell receptor (beta chain) has just a few counts. From germline, CDR1 is SGHRS and CDR2 YFSETQ. This CDR3 is 15 amino acids long. The ends were cut back, 0 bases at V and 6 bases at J, with 15 bases in the middle. This record belongs to a study of T cells after yellow fever vaccination. TCRdb redid the calling of the 5' RACE reads with MiXCR, one entry per CDR3 protein. The table records some 350,000 distinct CDR3 sequences, approximately 10% of them present only once. J is TRBJ1-1 and V is TRBV5-1, with D tentatively TRBD1 (5 bases). This receptor was obtained from a man aged 18-30 years who received the YFV17D yellow fever vaccine. This specimen consisted of PBMCs, obtained on the day of the first yellow fever vaccination. DNA of the CDR3: TGCGCCAGCAGCTTGGCCGCAGGGAGTTACCCTGAAGCTTTCTTT. Translating it yields CASSLAAGSYPEAFF.